Following are 24 T cell receptor beta chains from one sample sequenced in a study of response to subunit inactivated influenza vaccine. TCRdb recomputed calls from the RT-PCR reads with MiXCR, one row per CDR3 protein. The table has about 570,000 distinct CDR3 sequences, around 10% seen once. These data are also associated with another study on T cells expressing NK-cell markers. Per that paper: Generation of TCR beta cDNA was performed by 5'RACE template switching incorporating UMIs.

The starting material was PBMCs from blood, obtained on the day of vaccination. These receptors originate from a man aged 50-59 years who received an inactivated influenza vaccine.

The V gene is TRBV11-2, the J gene TRBJ2-1; D not certain. In germline, CDR1 is SGHAT, CDR2 FQNNGV. The V end was cut by 2 bases, the J end by 8 bases, with 10 bases between. There are 13 residues in the CDR3. CDR3 loop: CASSLQRSDEQFF. The CDR3 DNA is TGTGCCAGCAGCTTACAGCGAAGCGATGAGCAGTTCTTC.

This sequence joins TRBV9 and TRBJ2-5, with D possibly TRBD2 on 5 matching bases. The CDR3 spans 12 residues. V dropped 3 bases and J dropped 7 bases, with 10 bases sitting between them. Germline CDR1 and CDR2: SGDLS and YYNGEE. CDR3: CASSDGLGTQYF. The CDR3 DNA follows: TGTGCCAGCAGCGACGGACTGGGGACCCAGTACTTC.

This sequence joins TRBV7-9 and TRBJ2-3; 8 bases map to TRBD2. This CDR3 has 14 amino acids. Germline-derived CDR1 and CDR2 are SEHNR and FQNEAQ (reference sequence). Trimming removed 5 bases from V and 4 bases from J; junction bases left unmatched: 5. The CDR3 DNA reads as TGTGCCAGCAGCCGGGGGGGTCTAGCAGATACGCAGTATTTT. Amino acid sequence: CASSRGGLADTQYF.

This clonotype was observed many times. The rearrangement uses TRBV20-1 and TRBJ2-5; D is ambiguous. The ends were cut back, 3 bases at V and 5 bases at J, with 7 bases in the middle. This CDR3 has 11 residues. CDR1 is DFQATT and CDR2 is SNEGSKA in the germline V gene (reference sequence). CDR3 sequence: CSASRRETQYF. The CDR3, as DNA: TGCAGTGCTAGTCGTCGGGAGACCCAGTACTTC.

There are a few counts of this clonotype. The CDR3 DNA reads TGTGCCAGCGGCAGGGTTTTCCCTCTGAATGAGCAGTTCTTC. Amino acids: CASGRVFPLNEQFF. This chain uses TRBV7-2 with TRBJ2-1; D possibly corresponds to TRBD1 (5 bases). Germline CDR1 SGHTA, CDR2 FQGNSA. The CDR3 extends over 14 amino acids. Trimming stripped 8 bases from V and 7 bases from J, with 18 bases between.

The chain employs TRBV30 and TRBJ2-7, with 8 bases fitting TRBD1. The V segment lost 0 bases and the J segment 7 bases; nucleotides outside the gene matches: 8. The CDR3 has 14 amino acids. CDR1 is GTSNPN, CDR2 SVGIG, per germline (reference sequence). The CDR3 sequence is CAWSVIDRGDEQYF. The DNA for the CDR3 is TGTGCCTGGAGTGTAATAGACAGGGGCGATGAGCAGTACTTC.

The rearrangement links TRBV5-5 to TRBJ2-1; no clear D gene. Between the trimmed V and J ends, which lost 4 bases and 8 bases, there was a span of 25 bases. The CDR3 loop spans 17 amino acids. Germline CDR1 and CDR2: SGHKS and YYEKEE (reference sequence). CDR3 nucleotides: TGTGCCAGCAGCACCTCTTGGCTCTACTCCGTGGACCATGAGCAGTTCTTC. Translating gives CASSTSWLYSVDHEQFF.

The table lists this clonotype with a few counts. The chain joins TRBV6-1 to TRBJ2-7; a weak D match, TRBD1 (5 bases). Germline-derived CDR1 and CDR2 are MNHNS and SASEGT. This CDR3 comprises 15 residues. The ends were cut back, 0 bases at V and 2 bases at J, with 11 bases in the middle. The CDR3, as DNA: TGTGCCAGCAGTGAAGCAGGGGCCGCCACCTACGAGCAGTACTTC. Translated, it gives CASSEAGAATYEQYF.

In this sample, this clonotype turned up a few times. J is TRBJ2-6 and V is TRBV30; the match to TRBD1 covers 9 bases. CDR3 size: 17 residues. With V trimmed by 4 bases and J by 0 bases, 7 bases remained unmatched. Germline values: CDR1 GTSNPN, CDR2 SVGIG (reference sequence). The CDR3, as DNA: TGTGCCTGGAAAAGGGACAGGGATTTCTCTGGGGCCAACGTCCTGACTTTC. It codes for CAWKRDRDFSGANVLTF.

This clonotype was detected ten times or more. V is TRBV29-1 and J is TRBJ2-7, with 7 bases fitting TRBD2. Trimming cost V 6 bases and J 5 bases; bases outside gene matches: 13. The CDR3 length is 14 residues. CDR1 SQVTM and CDR2 ANQGSEA come from the germline V gene. The CDR3 coding sequence is TGCAGCGTGCAACGCGGGGGAACTAGGAACGAGCAGTACTTC. Protein sequence: CSVQRGGTRNEQYF.

This clonotype came up a few times. The chain couples TRBV7-9 to TRBJ2-7; a weak D match, TRBD1 (5 bases). Germline CDR1 and CDR2: SEHNR and FQNEAQ (reference sequence). The CDR3 consists of 15 residues. V was shortened by 2 bases and J by 2 bases, with 13 bases between the two germline ends. Here the CDR3 DNA reads TGTGCCAGCAGCTTAACCCAGGGTCGCCCCTACGAGCAGTACTTC. Protein product: CASSLTQGRPYEQYF.

The chain recombines TRBV9 with TRBJ1-2; tentative D call: TRBD1 (6 bases). With 3 bases removed from V and 0 bases from J, the gap between germline ends came to 12 bases. Germline V gives CDR1 SGDLS, CDR2 YYNGEE. The CDR3 runs to 15 residues. CDR3 in DNA: TGTGCCAGCAGCGCGGGACATAACCCTAACTATGGCTACACCTTC. It is translated as CASSAGHNPNYGYTF.

V and J are TRBV19 and TRBJ1-5, with D tentatively TRBD1 (5 bases). The CDR3 loop spans 15 amino acids. The germline gives CDR1 LNHDA, CDR2 SQIVND (reference sequence). Between the trimmed V and J ends, which lost 7 bases and 0 bases, there was a span of 13 bases. The CDR3 here is CASKPDSYSNQPQHF. The CDR3, as DNA: TGTGCCAGTAAACCAGACAGTTATAGCAATCAGCCCCAGCATTTT.

This rearrangement joins TRBV7-9 to TRBJ2-1; D possibly corresponds to TRBD1 (6 bases). V was cut by 5 bases and J by 7 bases, with 9 bases left in between. This CDR3 has 12 amino acids. The germline V gene encodes CDR1 SEHNR and CDR2 FQNEAQ (reference sequence). CDR3 sequence: CASSRTVNEQFF. In nucleotides, the CDR3 is TGTGCCAGCAGCCGGACAGTTAATGAGCAGTTCTTC.

There are a few counts of this clonotype. V gene TRBV5-1 combines with J gene TRBJ2-3; D not certain. The CDR3 length is 15 residues. From germline, CDR1 is SGHRS and CDR2 YFSETQ. V shed 5 bases and J shed 3 bases, with 16 bases lying between them. CDR3 loop: CASSSPRGPTDTQYF. DNA for the CDR3: TGCGCCAGCAGTTCCCCCCGAGGACCAACAGATACGCAGTATTTT.

This chain connects TRBV20-1 to TRBJ1-1, with D perhaps matching TRBD1 (5 bases). CDR1 is DFQATT and CDR2 is SNEGSKA in the germline V gene (reference sequence). This CDR3 comprises 16 residues. V was shortened by 1 base and J by 1 base, with 16 bases between the two germline ends. CDR3 nucleotide sequence: TGCAGTGCTAGAGGGGAGTACGGGAGGGGGAACACTGAAGCTTTCTTT. It encodes CSARGEYGRGNTEAFF.

This clonotype came up once. The gene calls are TRBV28 and TRBJ1-4; D is uncertain. Trimming cost V 7 bases and J 1 base, with 7 bases left between them. The germline V gene has CDR1 MDHEN and CDR2 SYDVKM. There are 13 residues in the CDR3. Here the CDR3 reads CASKEGTNEKLFF. The CDR3, as DNA: TGTGCCAGCAAGGAGGGAACTAATGAAAAACTGTTTTTT.

The chain combines TRBV5-6 with TRBJ1-5, with a weak D call TRBD1 (5 bases). The V gene lost 0 bases and the J gene lost 9 bases, with 16 bases spanning the gap. This CDR3 contains 15 residues. CDR1 is SGHDT, CDR2 YYEEEE, per germline. The CDR3 DNA follows: TGTGCCAGCAGCTTGGTCGGGGAAATGGGGACGCCCCAGCATTTT. The encoded protein is CASSLVGEMGTPQHF.

The chain links TRBV4-2 to TRBJ1-1; TRBD1 aligns across 9 bases. Trimming cost V 4 bases and J 4 bases; bases outside gene matches: 7. The CDR3 extends over 15 amino acids. The germline V gene encodes CDR1 LGHNA and CDR2 YNFKEQ. As DNA, the CDR3 is TGTGCCAGCAGCCGTCCGGGACAGGGCGGCACTGAAGCTTTCTTT. Translation: CASSRPGQGGTEAFF.

V and J are TRBV12-2 and TRBJ2-5. TRBV12-2 is described as a pseudogene. This CDR3 has 13 amino acids. CDR3 protein: CASRLGDEETQYF. The CDR3, as DNA: TGTGCAAGTCGCTTAGGCGACGAGGAGACCCAGTACTTC.

In this sample, this clonotype turned up many times. This chain uses TRBV27 with TRBJ2-1, with D possibly being TRBD1 (5 bases). V lost 3 bases and J lost 5, with 11 bases in between. This CDR3 is built from 14 residues. CDR1 and CDR2 from the germline V gene are MNHEY and SMNVEV (reference sequence). CDR3 region: CASSFAGSDNEQFF. Here the CDR3 DNA reads TGTGCCAGCAGTTTCGCAGGGTCGGACAATGAGCAGTTCTTC.

V usage is TRBV6-1 and J usage is TRBJ1-1, with D possibly matching TRBD1 (5 bases). V was trimmed by 5 bases and J by 0 bases, leaving 10 bases between them. Per the germline V gene, CDR1 is MNHNS and CDR2 is SASEGT. The CDR3 totals 14 residues. The chain's CDR3 is CASSHTGLNTEAFF. The CDR3 coding sequence is TGTGCCAGCAGTCATACAGGTCTGAACACTGAAGCTTTCTTT.

Only a few counts were recorded for this clonotype. V is TRBV6-5 and J is TRBJ2-7; D remains ambiguous. V was cut by 0 bases and J by 6 bases, with 15 bases left in between. Germline V gene sequence: CDR1 MNHEY, CDR2 SVGAGI. The CDR3 is 15 residues long. This CDR3 reads CASSYSLVGPSEQYF. Here the CDR3 DNA reads TGTGCCAGCAGTTACTCCTTGGTGGGCCCTTCCGAGCAGTACTTC.

Ten or more counts support this clonotype. The genes are TRBV12-3 or TRBV12-4 and TRBJ1-1, with D possibly TRBD1 on 5 matching bases. There are 13 residues in the CDR3. V was shortened by 6 bases and J by 1 base, with 9 bases between the two germline ends. CDR3: CASRLRENTEAFF. In DNA form, the CDR3 reads TGTGCCAGCAGACTCAGGGAGAACACTGAAGCTTTCTTT.